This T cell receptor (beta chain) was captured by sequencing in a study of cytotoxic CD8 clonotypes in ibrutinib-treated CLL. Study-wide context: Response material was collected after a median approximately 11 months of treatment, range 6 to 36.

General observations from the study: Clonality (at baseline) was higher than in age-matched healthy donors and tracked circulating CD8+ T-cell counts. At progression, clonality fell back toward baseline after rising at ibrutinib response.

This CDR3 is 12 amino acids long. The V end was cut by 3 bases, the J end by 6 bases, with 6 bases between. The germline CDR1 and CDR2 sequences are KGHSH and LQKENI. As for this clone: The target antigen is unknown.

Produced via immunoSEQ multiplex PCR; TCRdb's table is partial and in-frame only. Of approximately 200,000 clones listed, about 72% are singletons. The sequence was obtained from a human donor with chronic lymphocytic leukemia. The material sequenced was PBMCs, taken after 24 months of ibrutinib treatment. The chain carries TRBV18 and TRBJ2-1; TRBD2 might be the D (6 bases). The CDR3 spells CASSPGGNEQFF. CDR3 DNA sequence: TGTGCCAGCTCACCGGGGGGCAATGAGCAGTTCTTC. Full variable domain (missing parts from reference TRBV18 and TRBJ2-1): NAGVMQNPRHLVRRRGQEARLRCSPMKGHSHVYWYRQLPEEGLKFMVYLQKENIIDESGMPKERFSAEFPKEGPSILRIQQVVRGDSAAYFCASSPGGNEQFFGPGTRLTVL.